This TCR beta chain was sequenced during a study of blood T cell repertoires in COVID-19. Whole-study context: Researchers got acute and convalescent COVID-19 samples from the United States, Italy and Spain. The analysed material was cDNA or gDNA that came from T cells, B-cell-depleted T cells, or PBMCs.

Per the original data handling: Researchers report that nucleated cell counts were estimated from reference gene primer amplification. Method: immunoSEQ multiplex PCR; TCRdb's copy keeps in-frame clones and lacks some. V and J calls and clone size are given by that table; D and trimming were obtained from the DNA. The data show 65,000 to 70,000 clones, approximately 78% seen once. Deletions cut 6 bases from V and 3 bases from J, with 6 bases between. Germline assignment: CDR1 ENHRY and CDR2 SYGVKD. This CDR3 is built from 12 residues. This clone was seen only a few times. The chain is built from TRBV10-3 and TRBJ1-3; unclear D gene. The sequence was collected from a human donor in a cohort sampled during active COVID-19. Sequenced: peripheral blood. CDR3 sequence reads: CAISRDGNTIYF. The CDR3 DNA follows: TGTGCCATCAGCCGGGATGGAAACACCATATATTTT.